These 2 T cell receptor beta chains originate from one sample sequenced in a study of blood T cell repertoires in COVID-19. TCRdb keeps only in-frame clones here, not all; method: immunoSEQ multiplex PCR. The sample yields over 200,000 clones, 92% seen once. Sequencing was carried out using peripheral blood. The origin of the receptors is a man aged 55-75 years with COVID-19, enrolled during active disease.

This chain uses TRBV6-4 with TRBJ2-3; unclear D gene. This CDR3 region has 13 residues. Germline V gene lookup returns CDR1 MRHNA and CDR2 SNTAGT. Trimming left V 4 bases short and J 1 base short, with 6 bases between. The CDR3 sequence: CASSASGTDTQYF. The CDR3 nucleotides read TGTGCCAGCAGTGCGAGCGGCACAGATACGCAGTATTTT.

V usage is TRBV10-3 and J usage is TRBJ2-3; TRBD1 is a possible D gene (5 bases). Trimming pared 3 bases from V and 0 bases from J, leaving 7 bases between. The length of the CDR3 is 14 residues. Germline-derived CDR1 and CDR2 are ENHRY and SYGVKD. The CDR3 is CAISDQGSTDTQYF. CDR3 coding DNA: TGTGCCATCAGTGACCAGGGTAGCACAGATACGCAGTATTTT.